The present T cell receptor beta chain was sequenced within a study of regulatory T cells in long-lasting Graves disease (dated by TCRdb to the early 2020s). With respect to the entire study: Persistent Graves' disease was defined as antithyroid drug treatment for over 5 years with persistently positive TSH receptor autoantibodies. Patients with persistent Graves' disease were compared with patients with newly diagnosed Graves' disease using TCR sequencing and RNA sequencing of peripheral blood. The study was conducted in China and was registered as a clinical trial. A total of about 33 samples underwent TCR sequencing: about 13 from persistent and roughly 20 from newly diagnosed Graves' disease patients. In the clinical cohort, patients with persistent Graves' disease had used antithyroid drugs for an average of about 9.3 years. Study-wide findings and limitations: The study examined only peripheral blood because the primary lesion, thyroid tissue, could not be accessed. Sequencing and analysis were limited to the TCR beta chain. As a limitation, the authors acknowledged that the small sample size may reduce accuracy. Persistent Graves' disease patients showed lower TCR Shannon entropy and fewer highly expanded clones than newly diagnosed patients, suggesting clonal expansion. Persistent patients shared more public clonotypes among themselves (approximately 2,500) than newly diagnosed patients did (approximately 970). Persistent disease showed preferential use of TRBV28, TRBJ1-2 and TRBJ2-5, whereas newly diagnosed disease favored TRBV20-1 and TRBJ2-1.

In its sample, this clonotype was seen a few times. The antigen it binds to is not known. Per-nucleotide qualities are absent, and no much larger clonotype sits a single base away. To prepare the library, multiplex PCR was applied. Sequencing used an Illumina HiSeq 4000. CDR3 regions were amplified by Arm-PCR with iRepertoire HTBI primers to construct TCR beta libraries. Before sequencing, the PCR products went through gel purification. The authors' pipeline ran thus. A total of roughly 58 TRBV and some 15 TRBJ segments were identified across samples and were used for gene usage analysis of CDR3 amino acid clonotypes. COPE and FqMerger were used to merge the filtered high-quality paired reads into contigs. BLAST was used to align contigs to the IMGT TRBV, TRBD and TRBJ reference genes, and CDR3 was defined following IMGT. Highly expanded clones were defined as clonotypes with a frequency above 0.1%. Shannon entropy served as the measure of repertoire diversity, while the Gini coefficient captured V-J evenness. Public clonotypes were defined as clonotypes shared by more than one individual. TCRdb passed the public sequencing reads through fastp at Q25 and MiXCR, retaining productive beta sequences. Rows with a matching CDR3 protein are joined into one entry that keeps the most common DNA and genes. What appears here as the V and J calls and clone size reflects TCRdb's work, not the paper's. This sample lists more than 650,000 distinct CDR3 sequences; 25% to 35% were detected once. The ten largest clonotypes hold 42% of the sample.

Sample time point, as interpreted from the label and publication: persistent/refractory GD, antithyroid drugs over 5 years with positive TRAb. For both TCR sequencing and RNA sequencing, RNA was extracted from PBMCs using TRIzol. The diagnosis of Graves' disease followed American Thyroid Association guidelines. Patients were recruited from an endocrinology department in Xi'an, China. From each patient, nine milliliters of peripheral blood was collected into an EDTA anticoagulant tube. PBMCs were isolated by Ficoll Paque Plus density gradient separation without further T cell sorting. An Agilent 2100 Bioanalyzer and agarose gel were used to assess RNA quality, and a NanoDrop 2000 was used to measure RNA concentration. Spanning cysteine to phenylalanine, the CDR3 consists of 15 amino acids. Only the CDR3 part of the read is kept: 45 bases, read in frame from the first base. V loses 4 bases at its end and J loses 1 base; junction bases beyond the gene matches: 6. CDR1 and CDR2 are drawn from the germline V gene: MDHEN, SYDVKM.

The sequence derives from a female donor with Graves disease. The sequenced sample was peripheral blood mononuclear cells (PBMCs), obtained when the disease was refractory, from a patient treated with antithyroid drugs. The chain is made from TRBV28 and TRBJ1-1, and TRBD1 aligns with 7 junction nucleotides. The DNA is TGTGCCAGCAGTTACTGGGGACAGAAGAACACTGAAGCTTTCTTT. Its protein product is CASSYWGQKNTEAFF.